This T cell receptor (beta chain) stems from a study of response to subunit inactivated influenza vaccine. Study conclusions and caveats: T cells newly recruited by each seasonal influenza vaccination are few, the authors suggested.

A note on this clonotype: Its antigen is currently unknown.

TCRdb re-called the RT-PCR reads through MiXCR, storing one row per CDR3 protein. The table lists roughly 620,000 distinct CDR3 sequences, about 10% of them singletons. The germline gives CDR1 MNHEY, CDR2 SVGAGI. Trimming left V 0 bases short and J 5 bases short, with 13 bases between. CDR3 length: 15 amino acids. Separately, the same data were catalogued under a study of T cells expressing NK-cell markers. That report adds: UMIs accompanied the 5'RACE template switching by which TCR beta cDNA was made. From sorted CD3+CD56+NKG2C+, CD3+CD56+NKG2C- and CD3+CD56-NKG2C+ T cells came the TCR beta repertoires. Out of eight donors sequenced, seven tested HCMV-seropositive and the remaining one seronegative. The share of CD8+ T cells held by dominant NKG2C+ clonotypes was roughly 1.0-8% in about six donors.

Source: PBMCs from blood, taken on the day of vaccination. The sequence was obtained from a man in his fifties who received an inactivated influenza vaccine. The genes are TRBV6-5 and TRBJ2-5; perhaps TRBD1 as D (6 bases). The CDR3 protein is CASSYSDRPVETQYF. The CDR3 DNA reads as TGTGCCAGCAGTTACTCGGACAGACCCGTGGAGACCCAGTACTTC.